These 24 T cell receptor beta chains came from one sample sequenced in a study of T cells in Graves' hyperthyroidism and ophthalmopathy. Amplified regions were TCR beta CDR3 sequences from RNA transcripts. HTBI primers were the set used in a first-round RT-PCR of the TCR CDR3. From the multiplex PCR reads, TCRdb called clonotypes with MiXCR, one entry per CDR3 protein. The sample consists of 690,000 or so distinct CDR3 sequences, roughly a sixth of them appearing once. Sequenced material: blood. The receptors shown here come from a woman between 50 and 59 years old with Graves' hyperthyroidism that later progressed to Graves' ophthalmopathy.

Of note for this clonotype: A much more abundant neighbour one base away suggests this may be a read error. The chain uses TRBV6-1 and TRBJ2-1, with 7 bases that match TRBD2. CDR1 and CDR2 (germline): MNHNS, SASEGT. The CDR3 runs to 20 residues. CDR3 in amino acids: CAGSGEGPAASGIFYNEQFF. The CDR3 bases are TGTGCCGGCAGTGGAGAGGGTCCAGCGGCTAGCGGAATATTCTACAATGAGCAGTTCTTC.

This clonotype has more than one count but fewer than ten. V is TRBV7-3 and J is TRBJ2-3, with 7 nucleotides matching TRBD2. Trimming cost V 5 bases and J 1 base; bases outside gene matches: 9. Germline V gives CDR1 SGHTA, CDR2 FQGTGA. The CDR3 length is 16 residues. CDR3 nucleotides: TGTGCCAGCAGCCTACTGGGACTATTGGGCACAGATACGCAGTATTTT. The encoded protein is CASSLLGLLGTDTQYF.

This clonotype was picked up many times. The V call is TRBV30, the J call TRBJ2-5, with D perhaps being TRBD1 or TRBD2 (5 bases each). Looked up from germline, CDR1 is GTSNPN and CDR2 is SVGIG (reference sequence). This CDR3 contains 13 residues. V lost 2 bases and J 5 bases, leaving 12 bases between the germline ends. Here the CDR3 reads CAWSKRRDETQYF. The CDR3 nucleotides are TGTGCCTGGAGTAAGAGACGGGACGAGACCCAGTACTTC.

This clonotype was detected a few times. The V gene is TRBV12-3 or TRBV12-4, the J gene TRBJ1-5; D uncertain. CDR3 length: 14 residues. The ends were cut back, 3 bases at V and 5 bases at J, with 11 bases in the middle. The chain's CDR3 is CASSFLAFDQPQHF. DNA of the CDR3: TGTGCCAGCAGTTTCCTGGCCTTCGATCAGCCCCAGCATTTT.

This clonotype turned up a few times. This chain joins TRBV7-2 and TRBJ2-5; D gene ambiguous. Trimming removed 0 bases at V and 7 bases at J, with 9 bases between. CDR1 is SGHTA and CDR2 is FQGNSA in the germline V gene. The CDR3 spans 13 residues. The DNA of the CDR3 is TGTGCCAGCAGCTTAGCGATCCAACGGACCCAGTACTTC. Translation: CASSLAIQRTQYF.

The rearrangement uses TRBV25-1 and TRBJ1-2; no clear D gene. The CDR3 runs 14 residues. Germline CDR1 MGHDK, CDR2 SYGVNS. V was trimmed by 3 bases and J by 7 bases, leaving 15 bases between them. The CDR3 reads CASSEAGESRGYTF. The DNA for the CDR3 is TGTGCCAGCAGTGAGGCCGGGGAGAGTCGTGGCTACACCTTC.

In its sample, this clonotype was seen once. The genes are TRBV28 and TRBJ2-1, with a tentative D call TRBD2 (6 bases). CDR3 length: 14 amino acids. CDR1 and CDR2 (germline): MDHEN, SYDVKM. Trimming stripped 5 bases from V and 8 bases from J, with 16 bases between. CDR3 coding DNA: TGTGCCAGCAGTGGGGTAGTTGGAGGGGATGAGCAGTTCTTC. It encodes CASSGVVGGDEQFF.

The DNA for the CDR3 is TGTGCCTCCTCTTCCCCACAGGGAGACACTGAAGCTTTCTTT. Its translation: CASSSPQGDTEAFF. The chain is built from TRBV12-3 or TRBV12-4 and TRBJ1-1, with a tentative D call TRBD1 (6 bases). This CDR3 region has 14 residues. V was trimmed by 11 bases and J by 3 bases, leaving 19 bases between them.

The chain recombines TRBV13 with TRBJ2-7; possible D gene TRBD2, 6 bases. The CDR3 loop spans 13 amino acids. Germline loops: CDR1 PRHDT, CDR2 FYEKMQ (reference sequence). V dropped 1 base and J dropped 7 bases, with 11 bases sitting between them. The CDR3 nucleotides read TGTGCCAGCAGCTTAGAGGCAGGAGGGGAGCAGTACTTC. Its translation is CASSLEAGGEQYF.

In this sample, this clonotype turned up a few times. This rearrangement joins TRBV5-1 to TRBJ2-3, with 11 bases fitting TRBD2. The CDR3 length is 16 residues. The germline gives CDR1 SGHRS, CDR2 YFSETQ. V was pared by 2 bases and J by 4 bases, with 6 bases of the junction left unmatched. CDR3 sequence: CASSFPSGGRSDTQYF. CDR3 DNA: TGCGCCAGCAGCTTCCCTAGCGGGGGGAGGTCAGATACGCAGTATTTT.

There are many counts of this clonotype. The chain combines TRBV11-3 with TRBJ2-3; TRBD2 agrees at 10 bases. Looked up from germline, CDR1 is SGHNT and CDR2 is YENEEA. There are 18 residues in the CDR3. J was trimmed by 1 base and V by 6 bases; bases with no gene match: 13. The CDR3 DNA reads TGTGCCAGCAGTTCCTACACTAGCGGGATGGAGGGCACAGATACGCAGTATTTT. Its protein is CASSSYTSGMEGTDTQYF.

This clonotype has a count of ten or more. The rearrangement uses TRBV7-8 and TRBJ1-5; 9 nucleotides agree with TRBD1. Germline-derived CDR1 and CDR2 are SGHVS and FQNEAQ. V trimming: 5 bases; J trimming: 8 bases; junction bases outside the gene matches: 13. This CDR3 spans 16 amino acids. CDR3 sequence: CASSLIGQGRGEPQHF. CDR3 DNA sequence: TGTGCCAGCAGCCTCATCGGACAGGGGCGAGGGGAGCCCCAGCATTTT.

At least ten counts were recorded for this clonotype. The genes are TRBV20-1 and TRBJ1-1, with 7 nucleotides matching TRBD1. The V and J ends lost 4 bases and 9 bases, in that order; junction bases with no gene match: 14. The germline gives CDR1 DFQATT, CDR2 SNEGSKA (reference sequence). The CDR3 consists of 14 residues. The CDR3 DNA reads TGCAGTGCTACCACAGGGGTCGAAGGCTCTAAAGCTTTCTTT. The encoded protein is CSATTGVEGSKAFF.

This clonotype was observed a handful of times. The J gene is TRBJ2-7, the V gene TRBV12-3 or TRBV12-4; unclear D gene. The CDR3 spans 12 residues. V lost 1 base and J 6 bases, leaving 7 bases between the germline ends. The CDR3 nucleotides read TGTGCCAGCAGTTTAGTAACAGCCGAGCAGTACTTC. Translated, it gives CASSLVTAEQYF.

CDR3 residues: CASSLVFSDRSYEQYF. The CDR3 DNA is TGCGCCAGCAGCTTGGTTTTTTCGGACCGCTCCTACGAGCAGTACTTC. This chain connects TRBV5-1 to TRBJ2-7; D not certain. The ends were cut back, 0 bases at V and 0 bases at J, with 13 bases in the middle. The CDR3 spans 16 residues. Germline CDR1 and CDR2: SGHRS and YFSETQ. Full variable domain (remainder filled in from reference TRBV5-1 and TRBJ2-7): KAGVTQTPRYLIKTRGQQVTLSCSPISGHRSVSWYQQTPGQGLQFLFEYFSETQRNKGNFPGRFSGRQFSNSRSEMNVSTLELGDSALYLCASSLVFSDRSYEQYFGPGTRLTVT.

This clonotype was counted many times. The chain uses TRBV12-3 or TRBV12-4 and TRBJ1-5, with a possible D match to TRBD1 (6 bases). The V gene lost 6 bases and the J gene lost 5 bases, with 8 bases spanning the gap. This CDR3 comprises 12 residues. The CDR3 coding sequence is TGTGCCAGCAGGGGGGCGGATCAGCCCCAGCATTTT. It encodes CASRGADQPQHF.

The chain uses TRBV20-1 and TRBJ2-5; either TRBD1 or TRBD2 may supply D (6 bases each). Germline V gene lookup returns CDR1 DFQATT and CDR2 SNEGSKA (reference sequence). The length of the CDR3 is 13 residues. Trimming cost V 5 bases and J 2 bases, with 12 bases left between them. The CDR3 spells CSAGQGRQETQYF. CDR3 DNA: TGCAGTGCTGGCCAGGGGAGGCAAGAGACCCAGTACTTC.

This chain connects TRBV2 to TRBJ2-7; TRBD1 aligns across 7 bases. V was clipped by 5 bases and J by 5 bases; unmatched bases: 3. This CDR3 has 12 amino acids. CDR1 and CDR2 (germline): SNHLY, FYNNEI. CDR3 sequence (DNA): TGTGCCAGCAGTCTACAGGGGCACGAGCAGTACTTC. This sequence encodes CASSLQGHEQYF.

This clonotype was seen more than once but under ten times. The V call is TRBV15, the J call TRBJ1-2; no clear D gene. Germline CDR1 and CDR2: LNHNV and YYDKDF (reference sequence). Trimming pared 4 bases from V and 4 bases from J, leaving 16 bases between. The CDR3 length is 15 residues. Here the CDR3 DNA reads TGTGCCACCAGCATAGGGTCCAGGTCGAGCTATGGCTACACCTTC. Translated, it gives CATSIGSRSSYGYTF. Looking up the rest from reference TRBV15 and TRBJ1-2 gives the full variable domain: DAMVIQNPRYQVTQFGKPVTLSCSQTLNHNVMYWYQQKSSQAPKLLFHYYDKDFNNEADTPDNFQSRRPNTSFCFLDIRSPGLGDTAMYLCATSIGSRSSYGYTFGSGTRLTVV.

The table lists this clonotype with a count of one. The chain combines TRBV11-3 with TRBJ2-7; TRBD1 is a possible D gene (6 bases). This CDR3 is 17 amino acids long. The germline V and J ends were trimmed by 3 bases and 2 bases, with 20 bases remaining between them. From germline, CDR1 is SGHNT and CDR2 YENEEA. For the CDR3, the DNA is TGTGCCAGCAGCTTGAGGATTCGGGACACTCCCCCCTACGAGCAGTACTTC. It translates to CASSLRIRDTPPYEQYF.

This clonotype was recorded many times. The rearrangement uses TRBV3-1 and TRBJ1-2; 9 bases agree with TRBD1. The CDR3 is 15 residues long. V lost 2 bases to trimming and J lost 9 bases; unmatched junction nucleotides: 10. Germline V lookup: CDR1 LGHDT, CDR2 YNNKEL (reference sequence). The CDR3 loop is CASSQLGTGHISYTF. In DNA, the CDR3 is TGTGCCAGCAGCCAATTAGGGACAGGGCACATTAGCTACACCTTC. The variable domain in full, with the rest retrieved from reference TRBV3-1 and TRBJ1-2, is DTAVSQTPKYLVTQMGNDKSIKCEQNLGHDTMYWYKQDSKKFLKIMFSYNNKELIINETVPNRFSPKSPDKAHLNLHINSLELGDSAVYFCASSQLGTGHISYTFGSGTRLTVV.

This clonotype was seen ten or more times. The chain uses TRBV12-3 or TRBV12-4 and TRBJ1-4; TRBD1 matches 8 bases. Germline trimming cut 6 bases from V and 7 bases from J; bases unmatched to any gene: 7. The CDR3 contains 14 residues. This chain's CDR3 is CASSPGTGSEKLFF. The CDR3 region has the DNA TGTGCCAGCAGCCCCGGGACAGGCTCTGAAAAACTGTTTTTT.

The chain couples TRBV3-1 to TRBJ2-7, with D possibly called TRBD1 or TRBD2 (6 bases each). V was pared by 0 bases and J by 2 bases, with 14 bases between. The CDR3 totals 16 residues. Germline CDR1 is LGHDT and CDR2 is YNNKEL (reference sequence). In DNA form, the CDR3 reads TGTGCCAGCAGCCAAGATCTGGTGAGGGGGGCCTACGAGCAGTACTTC. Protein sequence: CASSQDLVRGAYEQYF.

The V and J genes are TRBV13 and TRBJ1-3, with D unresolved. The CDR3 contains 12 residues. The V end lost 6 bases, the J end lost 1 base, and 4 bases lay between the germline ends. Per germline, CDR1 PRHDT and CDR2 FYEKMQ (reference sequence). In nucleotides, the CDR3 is TGTGCCAGCAGGAAATCTGGAAACACCATATATTTT. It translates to CASRKSGNTIYF.